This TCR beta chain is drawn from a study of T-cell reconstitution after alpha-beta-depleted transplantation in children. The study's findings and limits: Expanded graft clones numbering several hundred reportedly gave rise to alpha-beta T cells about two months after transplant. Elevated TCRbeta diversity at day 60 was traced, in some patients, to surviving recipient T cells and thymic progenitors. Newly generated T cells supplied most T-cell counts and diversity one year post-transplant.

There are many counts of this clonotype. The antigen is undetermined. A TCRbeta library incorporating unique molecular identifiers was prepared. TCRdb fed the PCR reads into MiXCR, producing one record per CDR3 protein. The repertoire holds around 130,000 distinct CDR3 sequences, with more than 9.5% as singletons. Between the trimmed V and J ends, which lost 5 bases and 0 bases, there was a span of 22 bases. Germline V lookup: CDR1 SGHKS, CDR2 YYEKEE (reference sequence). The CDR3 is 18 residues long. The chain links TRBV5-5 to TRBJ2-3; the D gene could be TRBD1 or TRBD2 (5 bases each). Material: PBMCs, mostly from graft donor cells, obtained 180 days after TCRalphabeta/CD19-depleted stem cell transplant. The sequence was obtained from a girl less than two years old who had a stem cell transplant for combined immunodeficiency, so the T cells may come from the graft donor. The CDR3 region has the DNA TGTGCCAGCAGTCTATTCTGGGGGACCTACTCTAGCACAGATACGCAGTATTTT. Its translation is CASSLFWGTYSSTDTQYF.